Listed below are T cell receptor beta chains from one sample, sequenced in a study of T cell responses to AZD1222 COVID-19 vaccine. Data came from immunoSEQ multiplex PCR; TCRdb stores just in-frame clones and leaves some out. Counted here are 95,000 to 150,000 clones, roughly 90% occurring once; the ten biggest clones make up roughly a tenth. The sample in question was peripheral blood, obtained on day 0 of AZD1222 vaccination. The source of these receptors is an adult in good health. Each CDR3 is given with its conserved first and last residue. D genes are given only for firm matches. Size tells how often a clone was seen (once, few, many) or the class of an expanded clone, and some rows leave it out.

J gene,D gene,V gene,clone size,CDR3 protein,CDR3 DNA
TRBJ2-5,-,TRBV19,-,CASSSSGAWEETQYF,TGTGCCAGTAGTAGTAGCGGAGCCTGGGAAGAGACCCAGTACTTC
TRBJ2-3,TRBD2,TRBV6-4,once,CASSDWGGDTDTQYF,TGTGCCAGCAGTGACTGGGGAGGGGACACAGATACGCAGTATTTT
TRBJ2-3,-,TRBV5-1,-,CASSLEMGDTDTQYF,TGCGCCAGCAGCTTGGAGATGGGGGACACAGATACGCAGTATTTT
TRBJ2-1,TRBD2,TRBV6-6,once,CASRTGTSGGEQFF,TGTGCCAGCAGAACCGGGACTAGCGGGGGGGAGCAGTTCTTC
TRBJ2-5,-,TRBV10-3,-,CAISESRVGETQYF,TGTGCCATCAGTGAGTCTCGGGTGGGGGAGACCCAGTACTTC
TRBJ2-5,-,TRBV5-1,-,CASSLTVQETQYF,TGCGCCAGCAGCTTGACAGTACAAGAGACCCAGTACTTC
TRBJ1-3,TRBD1,TRBV18,-,CASSRPGTDSGNTIYF,TGTGCCAGCTCACGTCCCGGGACAGACTCTGGAAACACCATATATTTT
TRBJ1-1,-,TRBV5-1,once,CASLTHPAVSNTEAFF,TGCGCCAGCTTAACACATCCGGCCGTCTCGAACACTGAAGCTTTCTTT
TRBJ2-5,TRBD1,TRBV13,-,CASSFSRGQGETQYF,TGTGCCAGCAGCTTCAGTCGCGGACAGGGAGAGACCCAGTACTTC
TRBJ2-2,-,TRBV4-2,-,CASSEDRAGELFF,TGTGCCAGCAGCGAAGACCGGGCCGGGGAGCTGTTTTTT
TRBJ2-3,-,TRBV5-1,-,CASSLKWLAVRTDTQYF,TGCGCCAGCAGCTTAAAGTGGCTAGCCGTACGCACAGATACGCAGTATTTT
TRBJ2-3,-,TRBV21-1,-,CASSKGPEDTQYF,TGTGCCAGCAGCAAAGGCCCCGAGGATACGCAGTATTTT
TRBJ2-7,TRBD1,TRBV6-2/TRBV6-3,-,CASSHRGRSSYEQYF,TGTGCCAGCAGTCACAGGGGCCGTAGCTCCTACGAGCAGTACTTC
TRBJ1-6,-,TRBV4-1,-,CASSQDRVRPLHF,TGCGCCAGCAGCCAAGACAGGGTCCGACCCCTCCACTTT
TRBJ1-4,-,TRBV5-6,-,CASSPTVGGLTNEKLFF,TGTGCCAGCAGCCCAACGGTCGGAGGACTAACTAATGAAAAACTGTTTTTT